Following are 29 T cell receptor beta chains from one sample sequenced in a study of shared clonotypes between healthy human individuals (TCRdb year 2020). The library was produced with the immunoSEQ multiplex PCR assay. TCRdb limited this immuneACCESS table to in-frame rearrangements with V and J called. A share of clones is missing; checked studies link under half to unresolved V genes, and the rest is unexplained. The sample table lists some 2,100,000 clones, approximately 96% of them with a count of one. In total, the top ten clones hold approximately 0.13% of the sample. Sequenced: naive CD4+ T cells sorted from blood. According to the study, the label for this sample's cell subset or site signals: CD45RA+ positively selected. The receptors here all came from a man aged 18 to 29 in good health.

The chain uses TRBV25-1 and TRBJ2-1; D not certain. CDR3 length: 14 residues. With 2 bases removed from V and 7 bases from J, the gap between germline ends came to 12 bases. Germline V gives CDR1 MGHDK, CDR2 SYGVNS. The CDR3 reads CASSEETRMNEQFF. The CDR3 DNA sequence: TGTGCCAGCAGTGAAGAAACCCGTATGAATGAGCAGTTCTTC. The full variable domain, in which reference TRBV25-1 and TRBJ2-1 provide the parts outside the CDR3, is EADIYQTPRYLVIGTGKKITLECSQTMGHDKMYWYQQDPGMELHLIHYSYGVNSTEKGDLSSESTVSRIRTEHFPLTLESARPSHTSQYLCASSEETRMNEQFFGPGTRLTVL.

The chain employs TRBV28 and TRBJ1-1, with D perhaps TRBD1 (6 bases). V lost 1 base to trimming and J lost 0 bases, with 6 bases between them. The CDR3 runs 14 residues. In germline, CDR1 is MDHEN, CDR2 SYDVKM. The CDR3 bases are TGTGCCAGCAGTTTATCAGGGGTGAACACTGAAGCTTTCTTT. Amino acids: CASSLSGVNTEAFF.

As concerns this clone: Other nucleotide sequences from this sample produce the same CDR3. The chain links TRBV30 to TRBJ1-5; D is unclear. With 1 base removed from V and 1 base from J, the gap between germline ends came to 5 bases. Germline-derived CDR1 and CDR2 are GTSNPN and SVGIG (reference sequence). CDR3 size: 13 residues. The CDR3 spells CAWSAGSNQPQHF. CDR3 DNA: TGTGCCTGGAGTGCTGGCAGCAATCAGCCCCAGCATTTT. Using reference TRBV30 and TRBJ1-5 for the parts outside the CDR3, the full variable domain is SQTIHQWPATLVQPVGSPLSLECTVEGTSNPNLYWYRQAAGRGLQLLFYSVGIGQISSEVPQNLSASRPQDRQFILSSKKLLLSDSGFYLCAWSAGSNQPQHFGDGTRLSIL.

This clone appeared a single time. The CDR3 DNA reads TGTGCCAGCAGTCCCCAGACAGGGGGGGCAAAGACCCAGCATTTT. Protein: CASSPQTGGAKTQHF. This chain uses TRBV27 with TRBJ1-5; 9 bases match TRBD1. With 5 bases clipped from V and 11 bases from J, the junction kept 13 bases outside the gene matches. CDR1 is MNHEY, CDR2 SMNVEV, per germline (reference sequence). The CDR3 is 15 amino acids.

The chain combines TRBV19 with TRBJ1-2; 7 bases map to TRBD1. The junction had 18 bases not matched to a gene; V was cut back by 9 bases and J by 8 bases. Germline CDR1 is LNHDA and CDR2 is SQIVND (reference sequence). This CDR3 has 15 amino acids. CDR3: CASQTGTTVHTGYTF. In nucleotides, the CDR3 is TGTGCCAGCCAGACAGGGACAACCGTCCATACGGGCTACACCTTC.

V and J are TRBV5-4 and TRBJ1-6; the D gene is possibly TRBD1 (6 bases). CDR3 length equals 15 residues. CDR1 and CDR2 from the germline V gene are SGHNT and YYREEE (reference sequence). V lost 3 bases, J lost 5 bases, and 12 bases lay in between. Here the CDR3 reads CASSSQGRDNSPLHF. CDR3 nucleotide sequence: TGTGCCAGCAGCTCCCAGGGGAGGGATAATTCACCCCTCCACTTT.

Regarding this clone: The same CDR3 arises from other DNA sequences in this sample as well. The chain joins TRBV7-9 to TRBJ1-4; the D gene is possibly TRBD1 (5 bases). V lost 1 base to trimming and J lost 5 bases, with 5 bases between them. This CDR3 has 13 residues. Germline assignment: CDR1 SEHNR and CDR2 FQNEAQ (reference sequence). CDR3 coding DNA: TGTGCCAGCAGCTTAGGGGGGAATGAAAAACTGTTTTTT. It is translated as CASSLGGNEKLFF.

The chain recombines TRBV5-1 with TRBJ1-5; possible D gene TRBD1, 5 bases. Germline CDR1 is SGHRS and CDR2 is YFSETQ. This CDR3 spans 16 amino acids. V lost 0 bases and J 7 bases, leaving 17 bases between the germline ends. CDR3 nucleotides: TGCGCCAGCAGCTTGGAGGGTGGCAGGGCAGGACAGCCCCAGCATTTT. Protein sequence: CASSLEGGRAGQPQHF.

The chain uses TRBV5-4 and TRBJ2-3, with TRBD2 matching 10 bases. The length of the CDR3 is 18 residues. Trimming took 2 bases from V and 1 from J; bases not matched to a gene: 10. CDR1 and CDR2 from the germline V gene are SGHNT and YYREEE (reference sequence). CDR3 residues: CASSLGASGSGGTDTQYF. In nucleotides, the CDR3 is TGTGCCAGCAGCTTAGGGGCTAGCGGGAGTGGTGGCACAGATACGCAGTATTTT.

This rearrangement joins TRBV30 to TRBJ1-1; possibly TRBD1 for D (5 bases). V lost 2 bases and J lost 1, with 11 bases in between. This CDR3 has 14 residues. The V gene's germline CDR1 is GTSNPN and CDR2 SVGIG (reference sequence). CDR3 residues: CAWSYRRGNTEAFF. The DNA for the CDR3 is TGTGCCTGGAGTTACCGGAGGGGGAACACTGAAGCTTTCTTT.

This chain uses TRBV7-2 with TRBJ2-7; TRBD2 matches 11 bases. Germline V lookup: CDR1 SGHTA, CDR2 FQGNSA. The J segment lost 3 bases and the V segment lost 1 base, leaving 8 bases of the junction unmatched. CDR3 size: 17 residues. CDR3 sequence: CASSLVEGLAEGYEQYF. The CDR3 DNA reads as TGTGCCAGCAGCTTAGTAGAGGGACTAGCGGAGGGCTACGAGCAGTACTTC.

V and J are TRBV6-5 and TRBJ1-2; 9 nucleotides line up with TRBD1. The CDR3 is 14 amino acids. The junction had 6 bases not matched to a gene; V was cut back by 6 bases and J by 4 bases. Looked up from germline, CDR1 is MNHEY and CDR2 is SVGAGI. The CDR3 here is CASRPETGGYGYTF. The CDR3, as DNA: TGTGCCAGCAGACCAGAGACAGGGGGCTATGGCTACACCTTC.

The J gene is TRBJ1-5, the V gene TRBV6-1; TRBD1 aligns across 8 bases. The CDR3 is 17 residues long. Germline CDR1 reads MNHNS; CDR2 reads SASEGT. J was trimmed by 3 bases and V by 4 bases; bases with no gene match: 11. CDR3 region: CASSAGGSLVINQPQHF. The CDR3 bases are TGTGCCAGCAGTGCAGGGGGCAGCCTAGTAATCAATCAGCCCCAGCATTTT.

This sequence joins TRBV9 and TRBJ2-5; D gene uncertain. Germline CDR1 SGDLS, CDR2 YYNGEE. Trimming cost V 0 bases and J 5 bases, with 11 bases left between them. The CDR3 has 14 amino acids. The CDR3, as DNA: TGTGCCAGCAGCGTAGCTGGGGTTGGCGAGACCCAGTACTTC. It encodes CASSVAGVGETQYF.

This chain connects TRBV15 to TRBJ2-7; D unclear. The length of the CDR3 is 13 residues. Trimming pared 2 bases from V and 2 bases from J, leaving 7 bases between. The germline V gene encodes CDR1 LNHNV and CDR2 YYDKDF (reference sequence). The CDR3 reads CATSRQATYEQYF. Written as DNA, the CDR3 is TGTGCCACCAGCAGACAGGCCACCTACGAGCAGTACTTC.

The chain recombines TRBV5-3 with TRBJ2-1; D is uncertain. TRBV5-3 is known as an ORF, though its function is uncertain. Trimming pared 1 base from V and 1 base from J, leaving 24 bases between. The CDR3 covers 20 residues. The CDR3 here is CARSLRPAAPQNISYNEQFF. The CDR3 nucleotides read TGTGCCAGAAGCTTGAGGCCCGCGGCTCCCCAAAATATTTCCTACAATGAGCAGTTCTTC.

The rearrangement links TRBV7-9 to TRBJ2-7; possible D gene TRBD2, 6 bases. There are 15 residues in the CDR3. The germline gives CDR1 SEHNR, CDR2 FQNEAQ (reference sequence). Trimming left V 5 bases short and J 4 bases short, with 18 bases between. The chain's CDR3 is CASSPGGARGYEQYF. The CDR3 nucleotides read TGTGCCAGCAGCCCTGGAGGGGCAAGAGGATACGAGCAGTACTTC.

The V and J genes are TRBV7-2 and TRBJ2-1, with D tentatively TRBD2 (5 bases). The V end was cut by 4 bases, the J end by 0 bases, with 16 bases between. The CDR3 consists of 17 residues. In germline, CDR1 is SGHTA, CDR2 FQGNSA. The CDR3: CASSYPAGGSSYNEQFF. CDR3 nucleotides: TGTGCCAGCAGCTACCCCGCGGGCGGTAGCTCCTACAATGAGCAGTTCTTC.

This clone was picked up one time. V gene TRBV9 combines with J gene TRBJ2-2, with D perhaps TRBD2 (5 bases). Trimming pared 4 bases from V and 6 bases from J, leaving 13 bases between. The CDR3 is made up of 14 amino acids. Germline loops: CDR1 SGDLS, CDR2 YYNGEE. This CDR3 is CASSPLGVAGELFF. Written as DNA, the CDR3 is TGTGCCAGCAGCCCACTCGGGGTAGCCGGGGAGCTGTTTTTT.

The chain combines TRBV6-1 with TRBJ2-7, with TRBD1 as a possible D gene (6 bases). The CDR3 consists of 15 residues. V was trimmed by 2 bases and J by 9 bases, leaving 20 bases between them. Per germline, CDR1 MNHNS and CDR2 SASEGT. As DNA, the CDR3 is TGTGCCAGCAGTGAAAGGGACACCTACGCCTCCGGGCAGTACTTC. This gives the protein CASSERDTYASGQYF.

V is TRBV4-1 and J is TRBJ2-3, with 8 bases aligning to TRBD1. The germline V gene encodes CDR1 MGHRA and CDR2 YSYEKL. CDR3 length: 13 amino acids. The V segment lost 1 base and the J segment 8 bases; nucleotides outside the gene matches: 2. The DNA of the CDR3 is TGCGCCAGCAGCCAAGTCGGACAGGGTACGCAGTATTTT. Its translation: CASSQVGQGTQYF.

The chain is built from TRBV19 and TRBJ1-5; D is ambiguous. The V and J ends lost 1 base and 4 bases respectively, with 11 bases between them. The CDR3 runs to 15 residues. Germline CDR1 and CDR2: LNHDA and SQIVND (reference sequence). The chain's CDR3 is CASSIVERLNQPQHF. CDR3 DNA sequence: TGTGCCAGTAGTATAGTTGAGAGACTAAATCAGCCCCAGCATTTT. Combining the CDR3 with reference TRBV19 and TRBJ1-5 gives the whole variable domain DGGITQSPKYLFRKEGQNVTLSCEQNLNHDAMYWYRQDPGQGLRLIYYSQIVNDFQKGDIAEGYSVSREKKESFPLTVTSAQKNPTAFYLCASSIVERLNQPQHFGDGTRLSIL.

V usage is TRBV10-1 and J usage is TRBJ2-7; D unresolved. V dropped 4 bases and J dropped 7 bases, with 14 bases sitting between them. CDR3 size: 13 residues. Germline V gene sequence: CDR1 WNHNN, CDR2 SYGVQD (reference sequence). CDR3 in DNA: TGCGCCAGCAGTGCCTACAATGGGCAGGAGCAGTACTTC. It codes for CASSAYNGQEQYF.

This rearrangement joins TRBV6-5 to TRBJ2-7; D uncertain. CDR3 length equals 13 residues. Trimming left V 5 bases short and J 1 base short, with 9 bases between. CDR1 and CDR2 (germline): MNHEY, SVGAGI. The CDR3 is CASSLRESYEQYF. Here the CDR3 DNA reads TGTGCCAGCAGTCTAAGGGAATCCTACGAGCAGTACTTC.

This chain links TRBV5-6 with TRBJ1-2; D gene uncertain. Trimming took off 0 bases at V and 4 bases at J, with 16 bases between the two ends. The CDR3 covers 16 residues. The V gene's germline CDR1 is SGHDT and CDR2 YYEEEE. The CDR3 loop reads CASSLGSAESTYGYTF. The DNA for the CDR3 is TGTGCCAGCAGCTTGGGATCGGCAGAGAGTACCTATGGCTACACCTTC.

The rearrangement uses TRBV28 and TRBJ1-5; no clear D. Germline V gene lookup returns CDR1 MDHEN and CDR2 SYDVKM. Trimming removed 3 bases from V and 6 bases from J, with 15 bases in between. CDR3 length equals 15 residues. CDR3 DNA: TGTGCCAGCAGTTTCCGAGTCGGTGGGATTCAGCCCCAGCATTTT. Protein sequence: CASSFRVGGIQPQHF.

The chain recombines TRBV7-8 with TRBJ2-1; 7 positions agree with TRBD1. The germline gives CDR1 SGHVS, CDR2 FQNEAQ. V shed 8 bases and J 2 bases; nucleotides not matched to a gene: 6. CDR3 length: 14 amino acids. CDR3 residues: CASGRGLPYNEQFF. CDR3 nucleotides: TGTGCCAGCGGAAGGGGGCTCCCCTACAATGAGCAGTTCTTC.

The CDR3 DNA reads TGTGCCAGCAGCACCGGGACAGGGGGCGCGAACACTGAAGCTTTCTTT. Encoded protein: CASSTGTGGANTEAFF. This chain connects TRBV5-4 to TRBJ1-1; 12 bases align to TRBD1. The CDR3 covers 16 residues. V shed 4 bases, J shed 1 base, and the junction held 5 bases outside the gene matches. Germline CDR1 reads SGHNT; CDR2 reads YYREEE (reference sequence).

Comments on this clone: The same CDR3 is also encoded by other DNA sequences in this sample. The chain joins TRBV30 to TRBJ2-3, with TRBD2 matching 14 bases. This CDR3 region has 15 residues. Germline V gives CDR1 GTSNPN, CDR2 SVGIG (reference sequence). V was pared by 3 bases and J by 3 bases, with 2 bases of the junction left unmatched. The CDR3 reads CAWRGLAGVTDTQYF. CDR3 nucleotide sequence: TGTGCCTGGAGGGGACTAGCGGGAGTTACAGATACGCAGTATTTT.